Presented here are 10 T cell receptor beta chains from one specimen sequenced in a study of blood T cell repertoires in COVID-19. Assay used: immunoSEQ multiplex PCR; TCRdb lists only in-frame clones, some missing. The data show about 190,000 clones, approximately 81% seen once. Sample: peripheral blood. Every receptor here comes from a human donor in a cohort sampled during active COVID-19.

A single count supports this clone. This chain links TRBV3-1 (or the pseudogene TRBV3-2) with TRBJ2-3; TRBD2 is a possible D gene (6 bases). Trimming shortened V by 4 bases and J by 1 base, and 18 bases separated the two germline ends. Germline V CDR1 and CDR2: LGHDT, YNNKEL (reference sequence). This CDR3 is built from 17 residues. The CDR3 DNA sequence: TGTGCCAGCAGCCTCAACATAAGGAGGAGGGGCACAGATACGCAGTATTTT. It codes for CASSLNIRRRGTDTQYF.

This clone was seen ten or more times. V usage is TRBV9 and J usage is TRBJ1-2, with D tentatively TRBD1 (6 bases). Germline CDR1 reads SGDLS; CDR2 reads YYNGEE. The CDR3 loop spans 14 amino acids. Trimming shortened V by 2 bases and J by 3 bases, and 11 bases separated the two germline ends. CDR3 residues: CASSVVPGDYGYTF. CDR3 nucleotide sequence: TGTGCCAGCAGCGTGGTTCCAGGGGACTATGGCTACACCTTC.

This clone was recorded only once. The V call is TRBV29-1, the J call TRBJ1-5, with D possibly matching TRBD1 (5 bases). The germline V gene has CDR1 SQVTM and CDR2 ANQGSEA. The germline V and J ends were trimmed by 6 bases and 6 bases, with 18 bases remaining between them. The CDR3 has 14 residues. The CDR3 region is CSVSRGGRGQPQHF. The CDR3 bases are TGCAGCGTATCGCGGGGGGGTAGGGGTCAGCCCCAGCATTTT.

The chain recombines TRBV3-1 (or the pseudogene TRBV3-2) with TRBJ2-7; TRBD2 agrees at 9 bases. The junction had 13 bases not matched to a gene; V was cut back by 6 bases and J by 7 bases. Germline-derived CDR1 and CDR2 are LGHDT and YNNKEL (reference sequence). The CDR3 loop spans 15 amino acids. CDR3 sequence: CASSPLAGVLWEQYF. The CDR3 nucleotides are TGTGCCAGCAGTCCGTTAGCGGGAGTATTGTGGGAGCAGTACTTC.

V usage is TRBV7-3 and J usage is TRBJ2-2; possible D gene TRBD2, 6 bases. The CDR3 runs 15 residues. Per the germline V gene, CDR1 is SGHTA and CDR2 is FQGTGA. V was trimmed by 2 bases and J by 4 bases, leaving 11 bases between them. The CDR3 DNA follows: TGTGCCAGCAGCTTAGGGCAGGGAGGCACCGGGGAGCTGTTTTTT. This translates into CASSLGQGGTGELFF.

V and J are TRBV28 and TRBJ1-5, with 9 bases lining up with TRBD1. The CDR3 is made up of 18 amino acids. The junction had 11 bases not matched to a gene; V was cut back by 1 base and J by 4 bases. Germline V gives CDR1 MDHEN, CDR2 SYDVKM. The CDR3 sequence: CASSLSYRGRAANQPQHF. The CDR3 DNA reads TGTGCCAGCAGTTTATCCTACAGGGGGCGGGCGGCAAATCAGCCCCAGCATTTT.

The chain joins TRBV2 to TRBJ2-3; D uncertain. In germline, CDR1 is SNHLY, CDR2 FYNNEI. Trimming cost V 2 bases and J 1 base, with 10 bases left between them. The length of the CDR3 is 15 residues. CDR3 sequence: CASSELIPGTDTQYF. As DNA, the CDR3 is TGTGCCAGCAGTGAATTAATCCCGGGCACAGATACGCAGTATTTT.

This rearrangement joins TRBV19 to TRBJ1-4; D is unresolved. Germline CDR1 and CDR2: LNHDA and SQIVND (reference sequence). The CDR3 is 14 amino acids. Trimming pared 4 bases from V and 0 bases from J, leaving 6 bases between. The CDR3 sequence is CASSTLTTNEKLFF. DNA for the CDR3: TGTGCCAGTAGTACCCTAACAACTAATGAAAAACTGTTTTTT.

The V gene is TRBV28, the J gene TRBJ1-4, with a possible D match to TRBD1 (5 bases). The CDR3 runs 14 residues. Germline values: CDR1 MDHEN, CDR2 SYDVKM. Trimming shortened V by 3 bases and J by 3 bases, and 8 bases separated the two germline ends. Written as DNA, the CDR3 is TGTGCCAGCAGTTTGACAGCCTCTAATGAAAAACTGTTTTTT. Translation: CASSLTASNEKLFF.

The chain employs TRBV28 and TRBJ2-7; 7 nucleotides line up with TRBD2. Losses at the gene ends were 10 bases for V and 7 bases for J; bases not matched to a gene: 19. The CDR3 has 15 amino acids. Germline values: CDR1 MDHEN, CDR2 SYDVKM. The DNA for the CDR3 is TGTGCCACCGAAGCGGCCGGACTAGAGGTTTCGGAGCAGTACTTC. The encoded protein is CATEAAGLEVSEQYF. The complete variable domain, with remaining parts taken from reference TRBV28 and TRBJ2-7, reads DVKVTQSSRYLVKRTGEKVFLECVQDMDHENMFWYRQDPGLGLRLIYFSYDVKMKEKGDIPEGYSVSREKKERFSLILESASTNQTSMYLCATEAAGLEVSEQYFGPGTRLTVT.